This T cell receptor beta chain was captured by sequencing in a study of cytomegalovirus exposure and HLA in healthy donors (dated by TCRdb to 2015 to 2018). Background for the entire study: According to an earlier analysis of several hundred of the donors, some 180 million T cells yielded roughly 110 million unique TCR beta sequences and approximately 300 Gb of sequence data. The T cell repertoires of 666 subjects were profiled by immunosequencing and related to cytomegalovirus serostatus. The later analysis used no new phenotypic data to find candidate immune exposures, relying instead on TCR beta sequences and their occurrence across donors. Typing coverage differed by locus: A, B, C, DRB1 and DQB1 were typed in roughly 629-640 donors, DQA1 in 522, DPA1 in over 600, and DPB1 in just under 490. The aim of the study was to test whether cataloging public T cell receptors could identify signatures of past pathogen exposure. A handful of DR-DQ haplotypes were handled as single units for association and clustering because linkage in the cohort was strong. To study patterns of TCR occurrence, a later analysis re-analyzed previously published TCR beta repertoires from 700 or so donors and added high-resolution HLA genotyping. Genome-wide SNP genotypes for about 65% of the 666 donors were used in a later genetic analysis, which treated that subset as a discovery cohort. Every repertoire in the discovery cohort had been generated on one and the same sequencing platform. An early release covering over 500 HLA-typed donors comprised around 300 gigabases of sequencing data and tens of millions of unique TCR sequences. Of the 300 to 500 genotyped donors, 65% to 90% were placed in the genetic ancestry cluster associated with self-reported Caucasian donors. Besides the first cohort of 500 to 700 subjects, a separate validation cohort made up of over a hundred different subjects was used. To predict cytomegalovirus infection status, the study brought together high-throughput TCR immunosequencing, statistical association of individual TCRs with disease status, and machine learning. Alongside the repertoire data, information on donor age, sex, ethnicity and CMV serostatus was compiled. Among 300 to 500 genotyped donors of the cohort, an average of roughly 230,000 unique TCR beta nucleotide sequences was sequenced per donor, of which 15% to 20% were non-productive. HLA typing included class I and class II loci at four-digit resolution. An earlier analysis of some 500 of the donors used high-throughput TCR beta sequencing to judge whether each TCR beta V gene segment behaved as functional or pseudogenic.

General conclusions and limits of the study: In an earlier analysis of some 640 of the donors, most TCR beta V segments were observed in productive rearrangements about 87% or about 30% of the time, broadly matching IMGT annotations. A further reported finding was that TCR beta sequences accurately predicted the HLA-A and HLA-B alleles for most subjects in the first cohort. According to a later analysis, parvovirus B19, influenza, CMV and Epstein-Barr virus appeared linked to several top co-occurrence clusters. Sequencing depth was assumed to be roughly uniform across donors in the presence/absence analyses, though that assumption may not hold. Specific HLA alleles were associated with over 15,000 TCR beta sequences at a false discovery rate of 0.05 in a later analysis. In vitro tests confirmed that a few of the cytomegalovirus-associated TCR beta chains recognize cytomegalovirus antigens. When HLA alleles, especially DR and DQ, strongly co-occurred, TCR associations were difficult to assign to individual alleles. It was suggested by the authors that the approach could potentially be generalized to other disease states and immunological phenotypes. According to a later analysis, TCR association rates differed among HLA loci, with DRB1 alleles showing the most associated TCRs and HLA-C alleles showing the fewest. Because some donors lacked HLA typing at each locus, the association tests relied only on the typed subset. A group of highly shared sequence variants was considered likely to be a technical artifact of the sequencing pipeline. Because the 87-base-pair reads could not distinguish some IMGT-functional V segments, including TRBV6-2 and TRBV6-3, those segments were excluded. While some public TCRs were present in many individuals, most TCR sequences turned up only very rarely across donors. In a later genetic analysis, fewer N-insertions in productive TCRs were reported among donors in an Asian-associated ancestry cluster than the approximately 630-donor mean. A total of 150 to 200 TCR beta chains were listed by the study as associated with cytomegalovirus. Most CMV-associated TCR beta chains appeared to be HLA-restricted in a later analysis, and the HLA associations seemed to be driven largely by CMV exposure. Compared with equally common non-associated chains, HLA-associated TCR beta chains in a later analysis were more clonally expanded and had lower generation probabilities. Linkage disequilibrium might explain the correlated functional status among segregating V segments, but an unknown experimental factor could not be ruled out. Because counts were too low, seventeen rarely observed V segments, including chromosome 9 orphons, were left out of the earlier analysis of 500 to 750 of the donors. The cohort was sequenced for TCR beta chains only, and without alpha or paired-chain data the features that could be detected were limited. The classifier was reported to diagnose cytomegalovirus status with high specificity and sensitivity in both the original and validation cohorts. For the cohort, immune exposure information was limited to CMV serostatus. In a later genetic analysis, a missense DCLRE1C variant was associated with V-gene and J-gene trimming of TCR beta chains, and the association was replicated in an independent cohort.

Taken from the germline V gene, the CDR1 and CDR2 loops are MNHEY and SVGAGI. Trimming removed 8 bases from V and 2 bases from J, leaving 12 bases between the germline ends. From its cysteine to its phenylalanine, the CDR3 spans 13 amino acids. Just CDR3 DNA is preserved here, 39 bases in frame from base 1. Regarding this clone: What antigen it recognizes has not been identified. No qualities accompany the bases; no much larger clone lies one base away.

The library was obtained by the immunoSEQ multiplex PCR assay. The multiplex PCR relied on a mix of 60 forward primers for TCR Vbeta segments and 13 reverse primers for TCR Jbeta segments. The CDR3 region of rearranged TCR beta genes was amplified from genomic DNA with a multiplex PCR assay. On the Illumina HiSeq System, the amplified TCR beta libraries were sequenced as 87-base-pair reads. Per the original workflow: A later analysis counted about 80 million unique TCR beta chains across the 670 or so repertoires, and around 9.9 million of these chains were shared by at least two donors. To remove PCR and sequencing errors, raw reads were error-corrected and collapsed into unique sequences using a nearest-neighbor algorithm that merged closely related sequences. Alignment of CDR3 sequences to IMGT reference sequences was used to assign V, D and J gene segments. For a sequence to be retained, at least a six-nucleotide match to both a V gene segment and a J gene segment was required. A rearrangement was called productive if the CDR3 had no stop codons and remained in frame with V and J, and every other rearrangement was called non-productive. CDR3 was defined by IMGT convention, running from the second conserved V-encoded cysteine to the conserved J-encoded phenylalanine. In an earlier analysis of roughly 610 of the donors, sequences lacking an unambiguous match to a single V gene segment were excluded. In an earlier analysis of 587 of the donors, V segments were called functional above 56.7% productive rearrangements and were called segregating when the between-donor standard deviation exceeded 5%. To diagnose cytomegalovirus status from the catalog of TCR beta chain sequences, a statistical classification framework was built. A later analysis assigned V and J genes by comparing TCR nucleotide sequences with IMGT/GENE-DB human TR gene sequences. Using the TCRdist pipeline, a later analysis assigned CDR3 sequences along with most-parsimonious VDJ recombination scenarios. In a later analysis, each TCR beta chain was defined by its CDR3 amino acid sequence together with its V-gene family, and reads without a unique V-gene family were excluded. As a way to deal with suspected cross-contamination and a sequencing artifact, a later analysis dropped 450 to 600 nucleotide sequences that were highly shared and had low generation probability. For each public chain, a later analysis derived a clonal expansion index from normalized ranks of inferred template counts within each repertoire. In a later analysis, generation probabilities were computed using a VDJ recombination model fitted to out-of-frame rearrangements, and the results were checked against IGoR. Hypergeometric tests were used in a later analysis to score TCR-TCR, TCR-HLA and TCR-CMV co-occurrence, with a repertoire-size bias correction applied to the TCR pairs. In a later analysis, false discovery rates were estimated by permuting HLA or CMV assignments 20 times. In a later analysis, co-occurring TCRs were grouped with DBSCAN, and TCRdist sequence similarity was added when clustering was performed within HLA-allele-positive subsets. Repertoires with fewer than 30,000 or more than 120,000 public chains, plus five repertoires with anomalous nucleotide sharing, were excluded from co-occurrence clustering. TCRdb holds this immuneACCESS table with in-frame rearrangements only. Some clones are missing; in checked studies, unresolved V genes explain under half, and the rest has no known cause. V and J calls and clone size are copied from that table; D and trimming were computed from the DNA. This sample has 70,000 or so clones in its table, and around 78% of those were observed once. 7.8% of the sample goes to the ten largest clones.

The cohort consisted of some 670 healthy bone marrow donors. At the time of sampling, all cohort members were nominally healthy, though unrecorded immune exposures were likely present. The donor was CMV seropositive and belonged to the group of some 290 seropositive cohort members. Every donor gave a peripheral blood sample, and the peripheral blood mononuclear cells from that sample were used for TCR beta sequencing. Genomic DNA extraction from the blood cell samples was performed with the Qiagen DNeasy Blood Extraction Kit. The TCR was taken from a man younger than 30 in good health and CMV-seropositive. The sequenced sample consisted of PBMCs. Recombination joined TRBV6-5 with TRBJ1-1; the D gene identity is not certain. Here the CDR3 is given as CASQRRDNTEAFF. The sequenced DNA is TGTGCCAGCCAACGGAGGGATAACACTGAAGCTTTCTTT.